A selection of T cell receptor beta chains follows, all from one sample in a study of shared clonotypes between healthy human individuals. Sequencing was performed with immunoSEQ multiplex PCR; in TCRdb, only in-frame clones are kept and a portion is missing. Of 1.5 million to 1.9 million clones detected, 95% to 99% appear once; the ten largest clones hold approximately 0.44%. Source material: naive CD4+ T cells sorted from blood. The receptors were gathered from a man under 40 in good health. The CDR3 runs from the conserved cysteine through the conserved F or W. A D gene is named only where the DNA matches it firmly. Size is stated for part of the rows, as once, few or many counts, or as a class when the clone is expanded.

clone size: .
V gene: TRBV19
D gene: .
J gene: TRBJ1-5
CDR3 protein: CASSMGLNQPQHF
CDR3 DNA: TGTGCCAGTAGTATGGGTCTCAATCAGCCCCAGCATTTT

clone size: .
V gene: TRBV7-8
D gene: TRBD1
J gene: TRBJ1-5
CDR3 protein: CASSPRTGRSDQPQHF
CDR3 DNA: TGTGCCAGCAGCCCCCGGACAGGGAGATCGGATCAGCCCCAGCATTTT

clone size: .
V gene: TRBV6-6
D gene: TRBD1
J gene: TRBJ2-1
CDR3 protein: CASSYYGQAGEQFF
CDR3 DNA: TGTGCCAGCAGTTACTACGGACAGGCGGGTGAGCAGTTCTTC

clone size: .
V gene: TRBV5-1
D gene: .
J gene: TRBJ1-2
CDR3 protein: CASSLSGGDYGYTF
CDR3 DNA: TGCGCCAGCAGCTTATCTGGGGGAGACTATGGCTACACCTTC

clone size: .
V gene: TRBV7-8
D gene: TRBD1
J gene: TRBJ2-2
CDR3 protein: CASSLGRGQGVSGELFF
CDR3 DNA: TGTGCCAGCAGCTTAGGAAGGGGACAGGGCGTATCCGGGGAGCTGTTTTTT

clone size: .
V gene: TRBV6-5
D gene: TRBD2
J gene: TRBJ2-1
CDR3 protein: CASGYSGTSGFEEQFF
CDR3 DNA: TGTGCCAGCGGGTACTCCGGGACTAGCGGGTTCGAGGAGCAGTTCTTC

clone size: once
V gene: TRBV7-9
D gene: .
J gene: TRBJ2-1
CDR3 protein: CASSPDRNLKQFF
CDR3 DNA: TGTGCCAGCAGCCCCGACAGAAACCTAAAGCAGTTCTTC

clone size: .
V gene: TRBV19
D gene: .
J gene: TRBJ2-1
CDR3 protein: CASRNEAGSWEQFF
CDR3 DNA: TGTGCCAGTAGGAACGAGGCAGGGTCGTGGGAGCAGTTCTTC

clone size: .
V gene: TRBV19
D gene: .
J gene: TRBJ1-2
CDR3 protein: CASSITGLDSEDGYTF
CDR3 DNA: TGTGCCAGTAGTATAACTGGTTTGGACAGCGAGGATGGCTACACCTTC

clone size: once
V gene: TRBV29-1
D gene: .
J gene: TRBJ1-1
CDR3 protein: CSVGPANTEAFF
CDR3 DNA: TGCAGCGTTGGACCGGCGAACACTGAAGCTTTCTTT

clone size: once
V gene: TRBV7-8
D gene: TRBD2
J gene: TRBJ2-1
CDR3 protein: CASSPGLAGGRPNEQFF
CDR3 DNA: TGTGCCAGCAGCCCGGGACTAGCGGGGGGTCGGCCCAATGAGCAGTTCTTC

clone size: .
V gene: TRBV7-8
D gene: .
J gene: TRBJ1-4
CDR3 protein: CASSLGVFGVPNLEKLFF
CDR3 DNA: TGTGCCAGCAGCTTAGGGGTTTTCGGGGTGCCGAATCTTGAAAAACTGTTTTTT

clone size: .
V gene: TRBV19
D gene: TRBD2
J gene: TRBJ2-7
CDR3 protein: CASRLAGGPHEQYF
CDR3 DNA: TGTGCCAGTAGACTAGCGGGAGGGCCCCACGAGCAGTACTTC